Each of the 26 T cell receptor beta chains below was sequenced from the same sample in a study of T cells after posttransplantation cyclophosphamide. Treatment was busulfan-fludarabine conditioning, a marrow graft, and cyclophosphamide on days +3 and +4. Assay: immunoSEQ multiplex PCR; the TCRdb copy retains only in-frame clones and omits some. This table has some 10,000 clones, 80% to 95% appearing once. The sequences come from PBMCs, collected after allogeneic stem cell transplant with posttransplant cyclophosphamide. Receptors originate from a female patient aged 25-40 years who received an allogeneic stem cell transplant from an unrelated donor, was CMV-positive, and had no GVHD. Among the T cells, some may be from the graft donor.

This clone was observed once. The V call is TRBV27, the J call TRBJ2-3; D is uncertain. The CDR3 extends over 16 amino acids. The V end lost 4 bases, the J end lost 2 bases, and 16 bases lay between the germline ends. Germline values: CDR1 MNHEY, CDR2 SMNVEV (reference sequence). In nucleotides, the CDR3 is TGTGCCAGCAGTTCCCGAGCAGGCTCCTACACAGATACGCAGTATTTT. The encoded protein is CASSSRAGSYTDTQYF.

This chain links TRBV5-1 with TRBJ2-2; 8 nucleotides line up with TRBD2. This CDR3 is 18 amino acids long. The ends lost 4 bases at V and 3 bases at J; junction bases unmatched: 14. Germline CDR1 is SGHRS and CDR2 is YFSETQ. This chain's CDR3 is CASSATVSGTIDTGELFF. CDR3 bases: TGCGCCAGCAGCGCTACAGTTAGCGGGACGATTGACACCGGGGAGCTGTTTTTT.

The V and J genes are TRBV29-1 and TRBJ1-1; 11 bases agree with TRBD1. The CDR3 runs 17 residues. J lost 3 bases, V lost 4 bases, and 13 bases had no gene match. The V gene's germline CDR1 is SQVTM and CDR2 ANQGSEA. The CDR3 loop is CSVGPWGQGVSDTEAFF. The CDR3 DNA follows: TGCAGCGTTGGCCCCTGGGGACAGGGGGTGTCCGACACTGAAGCTTTCTTT. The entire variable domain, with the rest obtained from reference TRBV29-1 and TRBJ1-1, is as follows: SAVISQKPSRDICQRGTSLTIQCQVDSQVTMMFWYRQQPGQSLTLIATANQGSEATYESGFVIDKFPISRPNLTFSTLTVSNMSPEDSSIYLCSVGPWGQGVSDTEAFFGQGTRLTVV.

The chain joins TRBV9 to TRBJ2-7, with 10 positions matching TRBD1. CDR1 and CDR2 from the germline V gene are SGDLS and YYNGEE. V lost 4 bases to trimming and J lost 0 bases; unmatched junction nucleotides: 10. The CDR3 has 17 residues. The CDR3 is CASSNGQGVWSSYEQYF. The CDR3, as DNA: TGTGCCAGCAGCAATGGACAGGGGGTCTGGAGCTCCTACGAGCAGTACTTC.

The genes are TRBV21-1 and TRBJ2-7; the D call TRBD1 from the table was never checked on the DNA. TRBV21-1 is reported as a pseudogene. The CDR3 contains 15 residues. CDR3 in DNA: TGTGCCAGCAGCCCCCCCAAGGGGAAGGGCTACGAGCAGTACTTC. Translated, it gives CASSPPKGKGYEQYF.

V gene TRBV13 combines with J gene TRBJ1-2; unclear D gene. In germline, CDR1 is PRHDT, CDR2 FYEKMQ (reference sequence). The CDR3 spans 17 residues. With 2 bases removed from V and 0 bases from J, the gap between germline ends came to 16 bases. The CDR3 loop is CASSLRSGRESNYGYTF. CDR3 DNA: TGTGCCAGCAGCTTACGTTCCGGGAGAGAATCTAACTATGGCTACACCTTC.

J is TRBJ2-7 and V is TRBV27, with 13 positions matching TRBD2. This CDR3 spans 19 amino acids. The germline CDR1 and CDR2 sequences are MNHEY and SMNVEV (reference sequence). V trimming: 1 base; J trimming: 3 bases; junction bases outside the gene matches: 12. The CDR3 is CASSLLRLPGLAGIYEQYF. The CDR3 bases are TGTGCCAGCAGTTTATTACGTCTCCCGGGACTAGCGGGAATCTACGAGCAGTACTTC.

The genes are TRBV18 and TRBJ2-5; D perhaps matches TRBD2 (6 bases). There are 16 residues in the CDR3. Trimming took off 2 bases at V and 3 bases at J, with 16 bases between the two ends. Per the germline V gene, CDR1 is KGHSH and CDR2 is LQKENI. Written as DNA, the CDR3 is TGTGCCAGCTCACCAAAGCCCCCGACTAGTGAAGAGACCCAGTACTTC. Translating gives CASSPKPPTSEETQYF.

The DNA for the CDR3 is TGTGCCAGCAGCTTAGGTCCCGGGACTAGCGGGAGGGCCTACGAGCAGTACTTC. Translated: CASSLGPGTSGRAYEQYF. The rearrangement joins TRBV13 to TRBJ2-7; 16 nucleotides line up with TRBD2. Unmatched junction bases numbered 4, after V lost 0 bases and J lost 2 bases. CDR3 length equals 18 residues. Germline-derived CDR1 and CDR2 are PRHDT and FYEKMQ (reference sequence).

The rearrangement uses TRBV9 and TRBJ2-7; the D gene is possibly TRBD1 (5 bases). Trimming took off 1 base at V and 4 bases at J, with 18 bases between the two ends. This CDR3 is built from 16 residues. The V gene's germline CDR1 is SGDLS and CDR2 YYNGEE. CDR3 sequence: CASSVRQDPGFYEQYF. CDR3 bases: TGTGCCAGCAGCGTACGCCAGGACCCAGGGTTTTACGAGCAGTACTTC. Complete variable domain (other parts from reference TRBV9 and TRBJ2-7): DSGVTQTPKHLITATGQRVTLRCSPRSGDLSVYWYQQSLDQGLQFLIQYYNGEERAKGNILERFSAQQFPDLHSELNLSSLELGDSALYFCASSVRQDPGFYEQYFGPGTRLTVT.

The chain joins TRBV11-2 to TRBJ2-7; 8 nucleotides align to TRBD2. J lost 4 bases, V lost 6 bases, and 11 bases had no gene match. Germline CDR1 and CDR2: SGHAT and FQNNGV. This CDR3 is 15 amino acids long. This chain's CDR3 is CASSYRAAGAYEQYF. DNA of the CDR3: TGTGCCAGCAGTTATAGAGCAGCGGGAGCATACGAGCAGTACTTC.

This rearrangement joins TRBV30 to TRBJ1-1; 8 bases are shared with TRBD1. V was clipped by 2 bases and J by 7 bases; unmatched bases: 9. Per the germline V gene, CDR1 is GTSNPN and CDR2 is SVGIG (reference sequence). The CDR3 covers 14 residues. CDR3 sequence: CAWSTIYGQGEAFF. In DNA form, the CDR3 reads TGTGCCTGGAGTACAATATACGGACAGGGTGAAGCTTTCTTT.

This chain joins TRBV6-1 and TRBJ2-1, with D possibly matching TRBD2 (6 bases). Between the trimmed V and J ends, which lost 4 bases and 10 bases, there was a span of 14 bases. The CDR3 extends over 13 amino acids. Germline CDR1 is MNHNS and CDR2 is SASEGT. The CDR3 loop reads CASSGGGPREQFF. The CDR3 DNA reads TGTGCCAGCAGTGGAGGAGGGCCGCGGGAGCAGTTCTTC.

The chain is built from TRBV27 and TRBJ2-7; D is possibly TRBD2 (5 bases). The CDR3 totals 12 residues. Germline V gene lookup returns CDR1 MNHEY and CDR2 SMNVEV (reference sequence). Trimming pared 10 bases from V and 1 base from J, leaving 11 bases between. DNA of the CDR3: TGTGCCACCCGAGGGATATCCTACGAGCAGTACTTC. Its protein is CATRGISYEQYF.

The CDR3 DNA sequence: TGCGCCAGCAGCTTGGAATTCTTTGTTGGGACTGACACAGATACGCAGTATTTT. It translates to CASSLEFFVGTDTDTQYF. This chain connects TRBV5-1 to TRBJ2-3; D perhaps matches TRBD2 (6 bases). Trimming cost V 0 bases and J 2 bases, with 19 bases left between them. Germline loops: CDR1 SGHRS, CDR2 YFSETQ. This CDR3 has 18 residues.

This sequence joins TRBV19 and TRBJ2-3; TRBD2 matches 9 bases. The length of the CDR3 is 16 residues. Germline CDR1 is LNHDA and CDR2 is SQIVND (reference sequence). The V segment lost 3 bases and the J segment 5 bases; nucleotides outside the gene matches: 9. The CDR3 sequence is CASSINLAGKGDTQYF. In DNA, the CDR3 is TGTGCCAGTAGTATCAATCTAGCGGGGAAGGGAGATACGCAGTATTTT.

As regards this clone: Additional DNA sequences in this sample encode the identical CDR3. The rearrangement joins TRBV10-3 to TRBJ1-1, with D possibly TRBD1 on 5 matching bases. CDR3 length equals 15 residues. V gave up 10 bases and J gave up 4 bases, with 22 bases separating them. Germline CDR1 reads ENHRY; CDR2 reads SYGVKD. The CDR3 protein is CATRDGAGWATEAFF. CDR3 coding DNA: TGTGCCACCAGAGATGGGGCAGGTTGGGCCACTGAAGCTTTCTTT.

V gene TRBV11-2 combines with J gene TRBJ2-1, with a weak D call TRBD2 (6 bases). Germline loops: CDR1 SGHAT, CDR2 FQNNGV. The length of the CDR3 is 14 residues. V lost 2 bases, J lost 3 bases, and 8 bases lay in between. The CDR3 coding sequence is TGTGCCAGCAGCTTACTGGACTACTACAATGAGCAGTTCTTC. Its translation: CASSLLDYYNEQFF. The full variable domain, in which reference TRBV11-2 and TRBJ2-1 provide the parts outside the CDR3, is EAGVAQSPRYKIIEKRQSVAFWCNPISGHATLYWYQQILGQGPKLLIQFQNNGVVDDSQLPKDRFSAERLKGVDSTLKIQPAKLEDSAVYLCASSLLDYYNEQFFGPGTRLTVL.

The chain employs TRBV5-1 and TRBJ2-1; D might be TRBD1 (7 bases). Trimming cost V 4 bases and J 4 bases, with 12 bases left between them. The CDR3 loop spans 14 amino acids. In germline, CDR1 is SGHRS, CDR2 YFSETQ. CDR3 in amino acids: CASSPGGQYNEQFF. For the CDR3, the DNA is TGCGCCAGCAGCCCCGGGGGACAGTACAATGAGCAGTTCTTC.

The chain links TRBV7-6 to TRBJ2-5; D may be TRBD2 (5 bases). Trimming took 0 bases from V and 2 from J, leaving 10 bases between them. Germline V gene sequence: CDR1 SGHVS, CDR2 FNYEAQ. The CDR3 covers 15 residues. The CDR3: CASSLATGGQETQYF. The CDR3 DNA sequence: TGTGCCAGCAGCTTAGCGACCGGAGGACAAGAGACCCAGTACTTC. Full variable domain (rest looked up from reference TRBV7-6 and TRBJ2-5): GAGVSQSPRYKVTKRGQDVALRCDPISGHVSLYWYRQALGQGPEFLTYFNYEAQQDKSGLPNDRFSAERPEGSISTLTIQRTEQRDSAMYRCASSLATGGQETQYFGPGTRLLVL.

The CDR3 sequence: CASSIPGTVTEAFF. In DNA, the CDR3 is TGTGCCAGTAGTATACCCGGGACAGTCACTGAAGCTTTCTTT. V usage is TRBV19 and J usage is TRBJ1-1; TRBD1 matches 7 bases. Germline V gives CDR1 LNHDA, CDR2 SQIVND (reference sequence). This CDR3 region has 14 residues. Losses at the gene ends were 2 bases for V and 4 bases for J; bases not matched to a gene: 4.

The CDR3 region is CATSTGQGDNEQFF. CDR3 DNA sequence: TGTGCCACCAGCACGGGACAGGGGGACAATGAGCAGTTCTTC. V and J are TRBV15 and TRBJ2-1; TRBD1 matches at 11 bases. With V trimmed by 4 bases and J by 5 bases, 1 base remained unmatched. The CDR3 consists of 14 residues. From germline, CDR1 is LNHNV and CDR2 YYDKDF (reference sequence).

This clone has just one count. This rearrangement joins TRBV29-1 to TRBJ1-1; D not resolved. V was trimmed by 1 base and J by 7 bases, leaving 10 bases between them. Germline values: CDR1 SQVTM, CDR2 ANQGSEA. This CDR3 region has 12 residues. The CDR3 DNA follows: TGCAGCGTTGAAGGAAGGAGATTTGAAGCTTTCTTT. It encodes CSVEGRRFEAFF.

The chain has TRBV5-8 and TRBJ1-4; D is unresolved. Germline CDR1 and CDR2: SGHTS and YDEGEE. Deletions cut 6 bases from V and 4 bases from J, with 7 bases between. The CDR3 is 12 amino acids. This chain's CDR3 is CASMFVNEKLFF. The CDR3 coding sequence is TGTGCCAGCATGTTCGTTAATGAAAAACTGTTTTTT.

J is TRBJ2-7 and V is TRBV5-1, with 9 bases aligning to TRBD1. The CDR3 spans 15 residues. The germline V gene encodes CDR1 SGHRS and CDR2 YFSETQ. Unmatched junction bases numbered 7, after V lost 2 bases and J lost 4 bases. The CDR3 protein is CASSFGDREAYEQYF. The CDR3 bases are TGCGCCAGCAGCTTCGGGGACAGGGAGGCATACGAGCAGTACTTC.

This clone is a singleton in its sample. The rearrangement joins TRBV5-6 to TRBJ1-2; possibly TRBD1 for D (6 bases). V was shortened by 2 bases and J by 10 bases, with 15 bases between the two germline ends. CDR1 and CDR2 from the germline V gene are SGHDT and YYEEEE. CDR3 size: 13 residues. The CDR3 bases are TGTGCCAGCAGCTTTCAGGGGTCGCAGGTCTACACCTTC. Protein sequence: CASSFQGSQVYTF.